The 21 T cell receptor beta chains reported below all come from one sample, sequenced in a study of shared clonotypes between healthy human individuals. Terminally differentiated effector memory CD45RA+ cells were excluded from the naive CD8 cells, which were CD45RO-negative and positively selected for CCR7. Measured with immunoSEQ multiplex PCR; TCRdb has only the in-frame clones, and not every one. The table has roughly 2.1 million clones, 85% to 95% seen once; the top ten hold 1.7%. Sequencing was performed on naive CD8+ T cells from PBMCs. These receptor sequences come from a young man in good health. Some clones in this sample may be carry-over from other donors' samples.

This clone showed up just a few times. This sequence joins TRBV6-5 and TRBJ1-5; D unresolved. CDR1 is MNHEY, CDR2 SVGAGI, per germline. The CDR3 is made up of 12 amino acids. The V gene lost 7 bases and the J gene lost 4 bases, with 8 bases spanning the gap. The CDR3 coding sequence is TGTGCCAGCAAGGGAGGGAATCAGCCCCAGCATTTT. Translated, it gives CASKGGNQPQHF.

The chain has TRBV19 and TRBJ2-1; the match to TRBD2 covers 7 bases. The CDR3 length is 16 residues. Germline lookup yields CDR1 LNHDA and CDR2 SQIVND (reference sequence). The junction had 12 bases not matched to a gene; V was cut back by 6 bases and J by 4 bases. The CDR3 sequence is CASRDLIRRGYNEQFF. The DNA of the CDR3 is TGTGCCAGTAGGGACCTCATCCGGCGGGGGTACAATGAGCAGTTCTTC.

J is TRBJ2-5 and V is TRBV2, with 7 bases that match TRBD1. The CDR3 runs to 15 residues. V shed 3 bases and J 1 base; nucleotides not matched to a gene: 5. Germline V gene sequence: CDR1 SNHLY, CDR2 FYNNEI. CDR3 nucleotides: TGTGCCAGCAGTGAGACAGGGTTCCTCCAAGAGACCCAGTACTTC. Amino acids: CASSETGFLQETQYF.

This chain links TRBV7-2 with TRBJ2-1, with D unresolved. The CDR3 is 15 amino acids. Deletions cut 0 bases from V and 1 base from J, with 7 bases between. Germline V lookup: CDR1 SGHTA, CDR2 FQGNSA. CDR3 nucleotides: TGTGCCAGCAGCTTAGCGTACTCTTCCTACAATGAGCAGTTCTTC. Protein: CASSLAYSSYNEQFF.

This clone has only one observation. J is TRBJ2-7 and V is TRBV7-9; 7 bases match TRBD2. There are 13 residues in the CDR3. Trimming took 6 bases from V and 5 from J; bases not matched to a gene: 7. Germline V gene data show CDR1 as SEHNR and CDR2 as FQNEAQ (reference sequence). This chain's CDR3 is CASSSEGRDEQYF. The CDR3 nucleotides are TGTGCCAGCAGTTCTGAGGGGAGGGACGAGCAGTACTTC.

The gene calls are TRBV11-1 and TRBJ2-1, with TRBD2 identical over 7 bases. This CDR3 is built from 19 residues. CDR1 is SGHAT, CDR2 FQDESV, per germline (reference sequence). V gave up 1 base and J gave up 5 bases; unmatched junction bases: 17. The CDR3 nucleotides read TGTGCCAGCAGCTTAGTTCCCGCAAAGGGGTGGGAGGGCCACAATGAGCAGTTCTTC. Translation: CASSLVPAKGWEGHNEQFF.

This clone was picked up one time. The chain couples TRBV5-4 to TRBJ1-1; weak D call: TRBD1 (6 bases). The ends were cut back, 0 bases at V and 12 bases at J, with 15 bases in the middle. Germline loops: CDR1 SGHNT, CDR2 YYREEE (reference sequence). The CDR3 spans 13 residues. The DNA of the CDR3 is TGTGCCAGCAGCTTGGGACAGGTCGCTAAAACTTTCTTT. It translates to CASSLGQVAKTFF.

This sequence joins TRBV4-1 and TRBJ1-5; D is ambiguous. This CDR3 has 14 amino acids. Trimming took 0 bases from V and 7 from J, leaving 10 bases between them. CDR1 MGHRA and CDR2 YSYEKL come from the germline V gene. DNA of the CDR3: TGCGCCAGCAGCCAAGAGATCGGATCGCAGCCCCAGCATTTT. Translation: CASSQEIGSQPQHF.

The V gene is TRBV7-6, the J gene TRBJ2-6, with unresolved D. The CDR3 runs 12 residues. The V gene's germline CDR1 is SGHVS and CDR2 FNYEAQ. Deletions cut 8 bases from V and 2 bases from J, with 4 bases between. CDR3 protein: CASSPGANVLTF. In DNA form, the CDR3 reads TGTGCCAGCTCCCCTGGGGCCAACGTCCTGACTTTC.

The chain has TRBV5-8 and TRBJ2-3; D call uncertain. The germline CDR1 and CDR2 sequences are SGHTS and YDEGEE. V gave up 4 bases and J gave up 2 bases, with 14 bases separating them. CDR3 length equals 15 residues. In DNA form, the CDR3 reads TGTGCCAGCAGCCCCCAACCTATAAACACAGATACGCAGTATTTT. It specifies CASSPQPINTDTQYF.

V gene TRBV27 combines with J gene TRBJ2-1; no definite D call. The V and J ends lost 2 bases and 12 bases respectively, with 11 bases between them. The CDR3 contains 12 residues. The germline CDR1 and CDR2 sequences are MNHEY and SMNVEV (reference sequence). The CDR3 is CASSLGYSVQFF. The CDR3 DNA reads TGTGCCAGCAGTTTAGGCTACTCGGTGCAGTTCTTC.

The CDR3 loop is CASSETYGVSYNEQFF. In DNA form, the CDR3 reads TGTGCCAGCAGTGAGACGTACGGGGTCTCCTACAATGAGCAGTTCTTC. The chain recombines TRBV25-1 with TRBJ2-1; TRBD2 might be the D (5 bases). The CDR3 sequence is 16 residues long. V was clipped by 3 bases and J by 0 bases, with 12 bases between them. Germline assignment: CDR1 MGHDK and CDR2 SYGVNS.

The CDR3, as DNA: TGTGCCAGCTCACCGGACAGGGGGCTTTCCTATGGCTACACCTTC. This encodes CASSPDRGLSYGYTF. The chain has TRBV18 and TRBJ1-2; 11 bases map to TRBD1. V lost 3 bases and J lost 4; bases outside the gene matches: 4. Germline V lookup: CDR1 KGHSH, CDR2 LQKENI. The CDR3 contains 15 residues. Full variable domain (rest looked up from reference TRBV18 and TRBJ1-2): NAGVMQNPRHLVRRRGQEARLRCSPMKGHSHVYWYRQLPEEGLKFMVYLQKENIIDESGMPKERFSAEFPKEGPSILRIQQVVRGDSAAYFCASSPDRGLSYGYTFGSGTRLTVV.

The J gene is TRBJ2-2, the V gene TRBV29-1; TRBD2 might be the D (7 bases). V was cut by 7 bases and J by 4 bases, with 10 bases left in between. This CDR3 is 12 amino acids long. CDR1 SQVTM and CDR2 ANQGSEA come from the germline V gene. CDR3 protein: CSGGGATGELFF. CDR3 nucleotide sequence: TGCAGCGGCGGGGGCGCCACCGGGGAGCTGTTTTTT.

The CDR3 here is CASSLVGGMSQETQYF. In nucleotides, the CDR3 is TGTGCCAGCAGTTTAGTAGGCGGGATGAGCCAAGAGACCCAGTACTTC. V usage is TRBV28 and J usage is TRBJ2-5; possible D gene TRBD2, 6 bases. Germline CDR1 and CDR2: MDHEN and SYDVKM. V was shortened by 2 bases and J by 1 base, with 14 bases between the two germline ends. CDR3 length: 16 residues.

This chain connects TRBV7-9 to TRBJ1-4; possibly TRBD1 for D (6 bases). The CDR3 spans 17 residues. Trimming removed 2 bases at V and 0 bases at J, with 13 bases between. Germline CDR1 and CDR2: SEHNR and FQNEAQ (reference sequence). The CDR3: CASSLPGAGATNEKLFF. CDR3 nucleotides: TGTGCCAGCAGCTTACCCGGAGCAGGGGCAACTAATGAAAAACTGTTTTTT.

V and J are TRBV2 and TRBJ1-1; D is ambiguous. The CDR3 runs to 13 residues. V was trimmed by 6 bases and J by 1 base, leaving 9 bases between them. Germline V lookup: CDR1 SNHLY, CDR2 FYNNEI. CDR3 nucleotides: TGTGCCAGCAGCGCCTTCGGGAACACTGAAGCTTTCTTT. Translated: CASSAFGNTEAFF.

V and J are TRBV28 and TRBJ1-4; D is ambiguous. In germline, CDR1 is MDHEN, CDR2 SYDVKM. V was cut by 6 bases and J by 1 base, with 15 bases left in between. CDR3 size: 16 residues. CDR3 in DNA: TGTGCCAGCAGCCCCGGCTTGGGCATAACTAATGAAAAACTGTTTTTT. Translating gives CASSPGLGITNEKLFF.

The chain couples TRBV27 to TRBJ1-1; D is perhaps TRBD1 (5 bases). This CDR3 is built from 16 residues. CDR1 and CDR2 from the germline V gene are MNHEY and SMNVEV (reference sequence). V shed 3 bases and J shed 4 bases, with 18 bases lying between them. The CDR3, as DNA: TGTGCCAGCAGTTTTGGCCCGGGACGGATCCTCACTGAAGCTTTCTTT. This sequence encodes CASSFGPGRILTEAFF.

The chain combines TRBV4-1 with TRBJ2-5, with D unclear. The V end was cut by 4 bases, the J end by 4 bases, with 13 bases between. This CDR3 spans 14 amino acids. The V gene's germline CDR1 is MGHRA and CDR2 YSYEKL. For the CDR3, the DNA is TGCGCCAGCAGCCCCACGGGTCCGGGAGAGACCCAGTACTTC. This gives the protein CASSPTGPGETQYF.

A note on this clone: Other DNA sequences from this sample encode an identical CDR3 as well. The V gene is TRBV6-5, the J gene TRBJ1-1, with D tentatively TRBD1 (5 bases). V lost 2 bases and J lost 5, with 9 bases in between. The germline V gene has CDR1 MNHEY and CDR2 SVGAGI. The CDR3 has 13 residues. For the CDR3, the DNA is TGTGCCAGCAGTTACCGGGCAGGGACTGAAGCTTTCTTT. The encoded protein is CASSYRAGTEAFF.